This TCR beta chain was sequenced for a study (dated by TCRdb to 2016 to 2018). About the study as a whole: In people whose bodies naturally kept HIV infection under control, the researchers looked into where HIV persistence comes from.

The germline V gene encodes CDR1 GTSNPN and CDR2 SVGIG (reference sequence). The CDR3 sequence holds 13 residues, the cysteine and phenylalanine included. Left in the record is the CDR3 DNA by itself, 39 bases read in frame from the first base. V and J are truncated by 0 bases and 1 base respectively, leaving an intervening sequence of 6 bases. On this clonotype itself: This receptor's antigen is unknown. Base qualities were left out, and no much larger clone turns up one base away.

Library preparation was by 5' RACE. TCRdb shows the sequencer as Illumina HiSeq 2000. TCRdb handled the public reads itself, with Q25 trimming in fastp and clone calling in MiXCR, and kept productive beta chains. Rows matching on CDR3 protein sequence are summarized as one entry with the most common DNA and genes. Present in this sample are a few hundred distinct CDR3 sequences, 49% of which were seen just once. The ten most abundant clones make up around 30% of the sample. The TCR originated in a male donor with HIV. Recombination linked TRBV30 to TRBJ1-1; the D gene is possibly TRBD1, with 5 bases matching. Sequencing used total memory T cells from blood PBMCs. Explained via the paper, the cell subset or site label denotes: transitional memory CD4+ T cells. The nucleotide sequence reads as follows: TGTGCCTGGAGTGTACAGGAGAACACTGAAGCTTTCTTT. Its product reads: CAWSVQENTEAFF.